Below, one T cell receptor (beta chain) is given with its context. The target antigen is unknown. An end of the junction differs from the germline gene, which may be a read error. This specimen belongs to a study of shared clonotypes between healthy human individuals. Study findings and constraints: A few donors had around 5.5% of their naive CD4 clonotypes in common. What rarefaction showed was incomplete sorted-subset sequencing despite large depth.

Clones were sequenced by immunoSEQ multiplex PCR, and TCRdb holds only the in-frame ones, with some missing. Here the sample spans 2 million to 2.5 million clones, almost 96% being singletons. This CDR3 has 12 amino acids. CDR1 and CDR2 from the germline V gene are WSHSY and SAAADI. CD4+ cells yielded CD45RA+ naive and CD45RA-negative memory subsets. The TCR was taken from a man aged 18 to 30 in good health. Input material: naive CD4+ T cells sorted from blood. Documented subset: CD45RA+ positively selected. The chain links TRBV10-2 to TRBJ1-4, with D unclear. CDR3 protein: CASTEGSEKLFF. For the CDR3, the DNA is TGCGCCAGCACTGAGGGTTCCGAAAAACTGTTTTTT.